A single T cell receptor beta chain is shown here with its context. Its target is not known. Sequencing was performed with immunoSEQ multiplex PCR; in TCRdb, only in-frame clones are kept and a portion is missing. The table has roughly 650,000 clones, about 96% seen once; the top ten hold about 0.11%. The naive CD8 subset, CD45RO-negative cells positively selected for CCR7, excluded terminally differentiated effector memory CD45RA+ cells. This sample is part of a study of shared clonotypes between healthy human individuals. The study's findings and limits: Lower generation probabilities were found for non-shared clonotypes than for those shared by all four donors.

Trimming shortened V by 0 bases and J by 6 bases, and 6 bases separated the two germline ends. Germline CDR1 is PRHDT and CDR2 is FYEKMQ (reference sequence). The CDR3 sequence is 13 residues long. Sequencing was performed on naive CD8+ T cells sorted from blood. The chain recombines TRBV13 with TRBJ2-1; D unresolved. The source of this sequence is a woman aged 25 to 39 in good health. CDR3 nucleotide sequence: TGTGCCAGCAGCTTAGGAAAGAGCAATGAGCAGTTCTTC. Its translation: CASSLGKSNEQFF. Full variable domain (outside the CDR3, taken from reference TRBV13 and TRBJ2-1): AAGVIQSPRHLIKEKRETATLKCYPIPRHDTVYWYQQGPGQDPQFLISFYEKMQSDKGSIPDRFSAQQFSDYHSELNMSSLELGDSALYFCASSLGKSNEQFFGPGTRLTVL.